The sequence of this T cell receptor beta chain was determined in a study of blood T cell repertoires in COVID-19. Across the study: Donors in the United States, Italy and Spain gave samples during acute or convalescent COVID-19. T cells, B-cell-depleted T cells, or PBMCs supplied cDNA or gDNA.

CDR1 is LNHDA and CDR2 is SQIVND in the germline V gene (reference sequence). The CDR3 runs to 15 residues. Trimming stripped 4 bases from V and 0 bases from J, with 12 bases between. Per the authors' pipeline: Researchers report that nucleated cell counts were estimated from reference gene primer amplification. TCRdb keeps only in-frame clones here, not all; method: immunoSEQ multiplex PCR. The V and J calls and the clone size are those of that table, but D and trimming were determined from the DNA. This table has about 97,000 clones, 70% to 90% appearing once. The chain joins TRBV19 to TRBJ1-2, with a possible D match to TRBD1 (6 bases). This TCR was sampled from a human donor in a cohort sampled during active COVID-19. The sequenced sample was peripheral blood. CDR3 protein: CASSTLDRSNYGYTF. Written as DNA, the CDR3 is TGTGCCAGTAGTACCCTGGACAGATCTAACTATGGCTACACCTTC.